The 19 T cell receptor beta chains below come from one sample, sequenced in a study of cytomegalovirus exposure and HLA in healthy donors (TCRdb year 2017). Library preparation used the immunoSEQ multiplex PCR assay. A mixture of 60 forward primers for TCR Vbeta segments and 13 reverse primers for TCR Jbeta segments was used in the multiplex PCR. TCRdb stores this immuneACCESS table with in-frame sequences only. Part of the clones is absent; in the studies checked, under half of the shortfall reflects unresolved V genes, and no reason is known for the rest. Across this sample there are approximately 190,000 clones, with around 90% seen only once. The ten largest clones take up around 0.98% of the sample. The sample was PBMCs. The origin of the receptors is a boy aged 2 to 9 in good health and CMV-seronegative.

J is TRBJ1-1 and V is TRBV10-1, with 7 nucleotides matching TRBD1. The CDR3 runs 14 residues. V shed 7 bases and J 1 base; nucleotides not matched to a gene: 6. Germline CDR1 and CDR2: WNHNN and SYGVQD (reference sequence). CDR3 nucleotides: TGCGCCAGCATCAGGGGGGACTGGAACACTGAAGCTTTCTTT. Translating gives CASIRGDWNTEAFF.

The chain recombines TRBV6-6 with TRBJ1-5; tentatively, D is TRBD1 (5 bases). Germline V gives CDR1 MNHNY, CDR2 SVGAGI (reference sequence). The CDR3 spans 15 residues. The V end lost 0 bases, the J end lost 6 bases, and 12 bases lay between the germline ends. As DNA, the CDR3 is TGTGCCAGCAGTTACTCGATGGGGGGTTCTCAGCCCCAGCATTTT. The encoded protein is CASSYSMGGSQPQHF.

J is TRBJ2-7 and V is TRBV5-6; 10 bases are shared with TRBD2. The CDR3 is 17 amino acids. CDR1 and CDR2 (germline): SGHDT, YYEEEE. The J segment lost 0 bases and the V segment lost 2 bases, leaving 8 bases of the junction unmatched. CDR3 protein: CASSLSRTSGDSYEQYF. The CDR3 region has the DNA TGTGCCAGCAGCTTATCAAGGACTAGCGGAGACTCCTACGAGCAGTACTTC. The full variable domain, with the rest looked up from reference TRBV5-6 and TRBJ2-7, is DAGVTQSPTHLIKTRGQQVTLRCSPKSGHDTVSWYQQALGQGPQFIFQYYEEEERQRGNFPDRFSGHQFPNYSSELNVNALLLGDSALYLCASSLSRTSGDSYEQYFGPGTRLTVT.

This chain links TRBV5-4 with TRBJ1-1, with 8 bases lining up with TRBD1. CDR1 and CDR2 from the germline V gene are SGHNT and YYREEE (reference sequence). With 4 bases clipped from V and 0 bases from J, the junction kept 5 bases outside the gene matches. This CDR3 is built from 15 residues. CDR3 sequence (DNA): TGTGCCAGCAGCCCGCGGACAGGGATGAACACTGAAGCTTTCTTT. Its protein is CASSPRTGMNTEAFF. Supplemented by reference TRBV5-4 and TRBJ1-1, the full variable domain reads ETGVTQSPTHLIKTRGQQVTLRCSSQSGHNTVSWYQQALGQGPQFIFQYYREEENGRGNFPPRFSGLQFPNYSSELNVNALELDDSALYLCASSPRTGMNTEAFFGQGTRLTVV.

The rearrangement uses TRBV6-1 and TRBJ2-7; TRBD1 matches at 9 bases. The CDR3 spans 12 residues. From germline, CDR1 is MNHNS and CDR2 SASEGT. The V gene end was trimmed by 4 bases and the J gene end by 6 bases; junction bases not matched to a gene: 1. CDR3 sequence reads: CASSGQGGEQYF. The CDR3 region has the DNA TGTGCCAGCAGTGGACAGGGGGGCGAGCAGTACTTC.

The chain recombines TRBV19 with TRBJ1-1; 7 bases match TRBD1. The V segment lost 5 bases and the J segment 5 bases; nucleotides outside the gene matches: 8. The CDR3 sequence is 14 residues long. CDR1 and CDR2 (germline): LNHDA, SQIVND (reference sequence). The CDR3 here is CASSADRVGTEAFF. Here the CDR3 DNA reads TGTGCCAGTAGTGCTGACAGGGTGGGGACTGAAGCTTTCTTT.

V is TRBV10-3 and J is TRBJ1-1; 7 bases fit TRBD1. Germline CDR1 reads ENHRY; CDR2 reads SYGVKD. This CDR3 is built from 14 residues. J lost 1 base, V lost 7 bases, and 6 bases had no gene match. CDR3 protein: CAIKSGQRNTEAFF. In nucleotides, the CDR3 is TGTGCCATCAAATCGGGACAGAGGAACACTGAAGCTTTCTTT.

V usage is TRBV9 and J usage is TRBJ2-3, with D perhaps TRBD2 (5 bases). Germline CDR1 reads SGDLS; CDR2 reads YYNGEE. The V and J ends lost 4 bases and 3 bases respectively, with 12 bases between them. The CDR3 spans 14 residues. The CDR3 coding sequence is TGTGCCAGCAGCTTGGACTTTCAAACAGATACGCAGTATTTT. Translation gives CASSLDFQTDTQYF. Full variable domain (outside the CDR3, taken from reference TRBV9 and TRBJ2-3): DSGVTQTPKHLITATGQRVTLRCSPRSGDLSVYWYQQSLDQGLQFLIQYYNGEERAKGNILERFSAQQFPDLHSELNLSSLELGDSALYFCASSLDFQTDTQYFGPGTRLTVL.

This clone was seen more than once but under ten times. The chain recombines TRBV4-2 with TRBJ1-3; perhaps TRBD1 as D (5 bases). With 0 bases removed from V and 0 bases from J, the gap between germline ends came to 12 bases. The germline CDR1 and CDR2 sequences are LGHNA and YNFKEQ. This CDR3 comprises 17 residues. Here the CDR3 reads CASSQDWGGASGNTIYF. DNA of the CDR3: TGTGCCAGCAGCCAAGATTGGGGCGGAGCCTCTGGAAACACCATATATTTT.

V and J are TRBV2 and TRBJ1-5; no reliable D call. Trimming took off 3 bases at V and 5 bases at J, with 8 bases between the two ends. The CDR3 sequence is 13 residues long. Per the germline V gene, CDR1 is SNHLY and CDR2 is FYNNEI. This CDR3 is CASSEGRDQPQHF. Here the CDR3 DNA reads TGTGCCAGCAGTGAGGGGAGAGATCAGCCCCAGCATTTT.

In its sample, this clone was seen once. In nucleotides, the CDR3 is TGTGCTAGTGGTTTGAACAGCGGGAGAGATGAGCAGTTCTTC. Its translation: CASGLNSGRDEQFF. The chain is built from TRBV12-5 and TRBJ2-1; 8 bases agree with TRBD2. V trimming: 2 bases; J trimming: 8 bases; junction bases outside the gene matches: 5. This CDR3 spans 14 amino acids. The germline V gene encodes CDR1 LGHNT and CDR2 FRNRAP.

Worth noting for this clone: Other nucleotide sequences from this sample produce the same CDR3. This rearrangement joins TRBV30 to TRBJ1-6, with a tentative D call TRBD1 (6 bases). Germline V gene data show CDR1 as GTSNPN and CDR2 as SVGIG (reference sequence). The V gene lost 1 base and the J gene lost 10 bases, with 8 bases spanning the gap. This CDR3 is built from 12 residues. The CDR3 reads CAWSGQESPLHF. Here the CDR3 DNA reads TGTGCCTGGAGTGGACAGGAATCACCCCTCCACTTT. Based on the CDR3 plus reference TRBV30 and TRBJ1-6, the full variable domain is SQTIHQWPATLVQPVGSPLSLECTVEGTSNPNLYWYRQAAGRGLQLLFYSVGIGQISSEVPQNLSASRPQDRQFILSSKKLLLSDSGFYLCAWSGQESPLHFGNGTRLTVT.

Only a few counts were recorded for this clone. V gene TRBV29-1 combines with J gene TRBJ2-2, with 14 bases matching TRBD2. V was pared by 6 bases and J by 6 bases, with 0 bases of the junction left unmatched. The CDR3 spans 13 residues. Germline V gives CDR1 SQVTM, CDR2 ANQGSEA. Written as DNA, the CDR3 is TGCAGCGTGGGACTAGCGGGAGCCGGGGAGCTGTTTTTT. Its translation: CSVGLAGAGELFF.

The CDR3 is CASSPRPGQAYEQYF. CDR3 in DNA: TGCGCCAGCAGCCCACGTCCGGGACAGGCCTACGAGCAGTACTTC. The gene calls are TRBV5-1 and TRBJ2-5, with 8 bases aligning to TRBD1. The end of the DNA is better explained by TRBJ2-7, so the J call may be wrong. This CDR3 contains 15 residues. In germline, CDR1 is SGHRS, CDR2 YFSETQ.

The chain carries TRBV28 and TRBJ1-3; D not resolved. The CDR3 is made up of 12 amino acids. Germline-derived CDR1 and CDR2 are MDHEN and SYDVKM. DNA for the CDR3: TGTGTCTCCGGGGACTCTGGAAACACCATATATTTT. Translating it yields CVSGDSGNTIYF.

The genes are TRBV28 and TRBJ2-7; TRBD2 is a possible D gene (6 bases). The V gene lost 5 bases and the J gene lost 3 bases, with 11 bases spanning the gap. The CDR3 is 13 amino acids. Germline V CDR1 and CDR2: MDHEN, SYDVKM. Written as DNA, the CDR3 is TGTGCCAGCAGTGTCGGGAGTATCTACGAGCAGTACTTC. Its translation: CASSVGSIYEQYF.

This chain connects TRBV2 to TRBJ1-4; TRBD1 might be the D (5 bases). This CDR3 spans 12 amino acids. Germline CDR1 SNHLY, CDR2 FYNNEI. V was trimmed by 6 bases and J by 8 bases, leaving 10 bases between them. This CDR3 is CASSPGGEKLFF. The CDR3 DNA sequence: TGTGCCAGCAGCCCCGGGGGGGAAAAACTGTTTTTT.

This clone came up once. The rearrangement links TRBV9 to TRBJ1-4; D uncertain. Germline V lookup: CDR1 SGDLS, CDR2 YYNGEE. V was cut by 3 bases and J by 2 bases, with 11 bases left in between. CDR3 length: 15 residues. CDR3 protein: CASSAMTGTNEKLFF. CDR3 nucleotides: TGTGCCAGCAGCGCCATGACGGGGACTAATGAAAAACTGTTTTTT.

The genes are TRBV9 and TRBJ2-1; 8 positions match TRBD2. Germline V gene sequence: CDR1 SGDLS, CDR2 YYNGEE. With 0 bases clipped from V and 6 bases from J, the junction kept 11 bases outside the gene matches. CDR3 length: 17 amino acids. The DNA of the CDR3 is TGTGCCAGCAGCGTAGATCCCCCGGGGGGGGCCCGCAATGAGCAGTTCTTC. It encodes CASSVDPPGGARNEQFF.